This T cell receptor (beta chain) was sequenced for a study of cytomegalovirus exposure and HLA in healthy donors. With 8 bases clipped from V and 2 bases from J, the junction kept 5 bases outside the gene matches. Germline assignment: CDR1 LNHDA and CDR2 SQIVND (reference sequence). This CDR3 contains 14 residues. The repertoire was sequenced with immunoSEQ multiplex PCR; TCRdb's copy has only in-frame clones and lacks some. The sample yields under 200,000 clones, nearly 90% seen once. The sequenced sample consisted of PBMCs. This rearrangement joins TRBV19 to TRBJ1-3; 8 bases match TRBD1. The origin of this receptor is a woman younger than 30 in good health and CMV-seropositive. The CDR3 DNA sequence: TGTGCCAGTTTACCGGACAGGGCTGGAAACACCATATATTTT. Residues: CASLPDRAGNTIYF.